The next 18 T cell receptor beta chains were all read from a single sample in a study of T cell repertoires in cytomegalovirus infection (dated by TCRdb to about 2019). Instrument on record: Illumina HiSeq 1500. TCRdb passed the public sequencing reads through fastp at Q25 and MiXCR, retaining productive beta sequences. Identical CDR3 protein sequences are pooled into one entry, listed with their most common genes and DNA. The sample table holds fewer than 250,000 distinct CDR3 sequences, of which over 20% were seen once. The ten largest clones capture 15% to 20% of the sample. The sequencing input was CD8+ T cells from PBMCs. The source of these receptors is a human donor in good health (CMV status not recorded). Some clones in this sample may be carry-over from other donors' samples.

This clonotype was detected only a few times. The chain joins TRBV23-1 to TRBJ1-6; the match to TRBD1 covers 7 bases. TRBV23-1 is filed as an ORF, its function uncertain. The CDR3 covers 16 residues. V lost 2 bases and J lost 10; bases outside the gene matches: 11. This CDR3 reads CASSQRGRDSYSPLHF. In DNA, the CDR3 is TGCGCCAGCAGTCAAAGGGGGCGCGATTCGTACTCACCCCTCCACTTT.

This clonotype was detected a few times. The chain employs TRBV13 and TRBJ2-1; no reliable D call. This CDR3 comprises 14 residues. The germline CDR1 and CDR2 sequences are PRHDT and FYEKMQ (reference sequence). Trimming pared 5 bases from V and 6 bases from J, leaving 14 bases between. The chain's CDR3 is CASSPVPGFNEQFF. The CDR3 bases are TGTGCCAGCAGCCCCGTTCCCGGGTTCAATGAGCAGTTCTTC.

The CDR3: CASSLIGQGSDTEAFF. The DNA for the CDR3 is TGTGCCAGCAGTTTAATAGGACAGGGATCGGACACTGAAGCTTTCTTT. The chain has TRBV28 and TRBJ1-1; 8 nucleotides line up with TRBD1. Trimming took 2 bases from V and 3 from J; bases not matched to a gene: 8. Germline CDR1 is MDHEN and CDR2 is SYDVKM. CDR3 length equals 16 residues.

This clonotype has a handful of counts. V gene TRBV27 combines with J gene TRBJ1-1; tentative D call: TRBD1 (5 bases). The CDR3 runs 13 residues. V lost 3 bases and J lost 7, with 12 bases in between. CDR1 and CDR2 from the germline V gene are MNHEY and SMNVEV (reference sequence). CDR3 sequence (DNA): TGTGCCAGCAGTTTCTCGGGGGATGTTGAAGCTTTCTTT. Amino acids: CASSFSGDVEAFF.

For the CDR3, the DNA is TGCAGTGCTAGTGGGGTAACAGGGATTCTGACCGGGGAGCTGTTTTTT. Its translation: CSASGVTGILTGELFF. V and J are TRBV20-1 and TRBJ2-2; TRBD1 might be the D (6 bases). V was trimmed by 3 bases and J by 5 bases, leaving 19 bases between them. This CDR3 has 16 residues. The germline gives CDR1 DFQATT, CDR2 SNEGSKA (reference sequence).

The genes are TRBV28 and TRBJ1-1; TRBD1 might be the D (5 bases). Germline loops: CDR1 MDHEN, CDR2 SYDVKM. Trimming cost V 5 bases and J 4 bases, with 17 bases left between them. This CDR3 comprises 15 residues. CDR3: CASSQPGLQGTEAFF. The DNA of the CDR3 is TGTGCCAGCAGTCAACCCGGGCTGCAGGGCACTGAAGCTTTCTTT. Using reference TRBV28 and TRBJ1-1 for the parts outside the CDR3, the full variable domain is DVKVTQSSRYLVKRTGEKVFLECVQDMDHENMFWYRQDPGLGLRLIYFSYDVKMKEKGDIPEGYSVSREKKERFSLILESASTNQTSMYLCASSQPGLQGTEAFFGQGTRLTVV.

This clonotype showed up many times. This chain's CDR3 is CASSEEGTVTDTQYF. Here the CDR3 DNA reads TGTGCCAGCAGCGAGGAGGGGACTGTAACAGATACGCAGTATTTT. The chain joins TRBV9 to TRBJ2-3; D perhaps matches TRBD2 (6 bases). Germline V gene lookup returns CDR1 SGDLS and CDR2 YYNGEE. Between the trimmed V and J ends, which lost 3 bases and 3 bases, there was a span of 14 bases. The CDR3 sequence is 15 residues long.

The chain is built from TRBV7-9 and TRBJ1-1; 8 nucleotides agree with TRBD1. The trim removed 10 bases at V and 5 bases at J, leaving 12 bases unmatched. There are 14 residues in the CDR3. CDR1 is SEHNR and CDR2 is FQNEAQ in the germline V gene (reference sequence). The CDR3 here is CAILSGQVFTEAFF. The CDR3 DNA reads TGTGCCATACTATCGGGACAGGTTTTTACTGAAGCTTTCTTT.

CDR3 DNA sequence: TGTGCCAGTAGTATAATGTGGGGGAATGAGCAGTTCTTC. Protein sequence: CASSIMWGNEQFF. The chain uses TRBV19 and TRBJ2-1, with D perhaps being TRBD1 or TRBD2 (5 bases each). The V gene's germline CDR1 is LNHDA and CDR2 SQIVND (reference sequence). The length of the CDR3 is 13 residues. V was pared by 2 bases and J by 7 bases, with 9 bases between. Based on the CDR3 plus reference TRBV19 and TRBJ2-1, the full variable domain is DGGITQSPKYLFRKEGQNVTLSCEQNLNHDAMYWYRQDPGQGLRLIYYSQIVNDFQKGDIAEGYSVSREKKESFPLTVTSAQKNPTAFYLCASSIMWGNEQFFGPGTRLTVL.

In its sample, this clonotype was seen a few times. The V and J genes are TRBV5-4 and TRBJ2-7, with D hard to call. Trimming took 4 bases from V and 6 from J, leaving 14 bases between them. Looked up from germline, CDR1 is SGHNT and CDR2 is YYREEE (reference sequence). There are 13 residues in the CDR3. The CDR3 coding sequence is TGTGCCAGCAGCCCCGGGTCCTCTGGCGAGCAGTACTTC. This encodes CASSPGSSGEQYF.

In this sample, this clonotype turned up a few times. The DNA of the CDR3 is TGTGCCAGCAGCTTGAGCTTGAGCAATGAGCAGTTCTTC. This sequence encodes CASSLSLSNEQFF. This chain uses TRBV7-9 with TRBJ2-1; no clear D gene. Germline V gene data show CDR1 as SEHNR and CDR2 as FQNEAQ (reference sequence). The CDR3 loop spans 13 amino acids. The V and J ends lost 3 bases and 6 bases respectively, with 9 bases between them.

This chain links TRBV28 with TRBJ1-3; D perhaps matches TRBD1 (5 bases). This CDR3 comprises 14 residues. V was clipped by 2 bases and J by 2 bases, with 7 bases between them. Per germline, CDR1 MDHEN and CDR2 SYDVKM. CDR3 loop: CASSLMGAGNTIYF. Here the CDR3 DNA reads TGTGCCAGCAGTTTAATGGGGGCTGGAAACACCATATATTTT.

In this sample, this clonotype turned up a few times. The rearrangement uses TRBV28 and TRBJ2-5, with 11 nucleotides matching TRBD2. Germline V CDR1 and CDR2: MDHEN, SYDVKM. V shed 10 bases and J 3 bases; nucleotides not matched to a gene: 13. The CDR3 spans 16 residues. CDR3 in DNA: TGTGCCACCTCCCGTCTAGCGGGGGGATTAAAAGAGACCCAGTACTTC. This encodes CATSRLAGGLKETQYF.

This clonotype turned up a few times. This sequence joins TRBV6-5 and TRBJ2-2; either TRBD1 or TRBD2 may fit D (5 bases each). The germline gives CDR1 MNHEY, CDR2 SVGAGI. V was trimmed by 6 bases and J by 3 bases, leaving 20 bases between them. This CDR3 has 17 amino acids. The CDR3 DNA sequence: TGTGCCAGCAGCCAACTCCTGGGCAGGGAGTACACCGGGGAGCTGTTTTTT. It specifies CASSQLLGREYTGELFF.

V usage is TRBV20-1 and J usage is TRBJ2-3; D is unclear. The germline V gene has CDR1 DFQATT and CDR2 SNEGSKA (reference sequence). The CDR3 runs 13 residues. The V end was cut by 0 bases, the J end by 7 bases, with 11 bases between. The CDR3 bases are TGCAGTGCTAGAGATACCGGCCAACATACGCAGTATTTT. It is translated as CSARDTGQHTQYF.

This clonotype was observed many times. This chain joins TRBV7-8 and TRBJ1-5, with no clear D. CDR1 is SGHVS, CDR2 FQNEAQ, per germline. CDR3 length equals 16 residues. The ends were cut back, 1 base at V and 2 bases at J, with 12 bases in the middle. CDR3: CASSLVPPAGNQPQHF. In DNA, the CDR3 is TGTGCCAGCAGCTTAGTTCCCCCGGCGGGCAATCAGCCCCAGCATTTT.

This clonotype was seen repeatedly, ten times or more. CDR3 loop: CASSPGRTDTQYF. Written as DNA, the CDR3 is TGTGCCAGCAGCCCCGGGAGAACAGATACGCAGTATTTT. The genes are TRBV7-8 and TRBJ2-3, with a weak D call TRBD2 (6 bases). V lost 5 bases and J lost 3, with 9 bases in between. The CDR3 spans 13 residues. Germline loops: CDR1 SGHVS, CDR2 FQNEAQ. The full variable domain, in which reference TRBV7-8 and TRBJ2-3 provide the parts outside the CDR3, is GAGVSQSPRYKVAKRGQDVALRCDPISGHVSLFWYQQALGQGPEFLTYFQNEAQLDKSGLPSDRFFAERPEGSVSTLKIQRTQQEDSAVYLCASSPGRTDTQYFGPGTRLTVL.

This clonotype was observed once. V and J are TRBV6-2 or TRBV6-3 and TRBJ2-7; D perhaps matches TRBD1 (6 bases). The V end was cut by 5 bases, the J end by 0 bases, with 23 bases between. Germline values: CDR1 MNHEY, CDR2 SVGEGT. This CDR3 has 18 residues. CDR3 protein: CASSASTPNRALSYEQYF. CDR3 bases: TGTGCCAGCAGTGCCTCCACTCCCAACAGGGCCCTCTCCTACGAGCAGTACTTC.